The sequence of this T cell receptor beta chain was determined in a study of T cells expressing NK-cell markers. CDR3 length: 12 residues. The V gene's germline CDR1 is SGHRS and CDR2 YFSETQ. TCRdb reprocessed the 5' RACE reads; each CDR3 protein has one entry and no DNA is given. Its table records about 160,000 distinct CDR3 sequences. The chain joins TRBV5-1 to TRBJ2-3. The sequence was obtained from a woman aged 18 to 75 in good health. Sequencing was done on a sample of blood T cells: a sorted CD56 or NKG2C T cell subset, CD4+ or CD8+ T cells, or bulk PBMC T cells (not recorded which). The CDR3 sequence is CASSSGQDTQYF.